Below, one T cell receptor (beta chain) is given with its context. TCRdb's table, derived via immunoSEQ multiplex PCR, lists solely in-frame clones and lacks some. This sample yields around 200,000 clones, of which 80% to 95% are seen a single time; about 1.6% belongs to the top ten. CDR3 length: 13 amino acids. This record comes from a study of control samples from healthy donors and cancer patients. Material: blood. The chain couples TRBV21-1 to TRBJ1-1. TRBV21-1 is tagged as a pseudogene. The receptor was isolated from a man aged 18-30 years in good health. In nucleotides, the CDR3 is TGTGCCTCCGACACGGGGACGAACACTGAAGCTTTCTTT. Translation: CASDTGTNTEAFF.